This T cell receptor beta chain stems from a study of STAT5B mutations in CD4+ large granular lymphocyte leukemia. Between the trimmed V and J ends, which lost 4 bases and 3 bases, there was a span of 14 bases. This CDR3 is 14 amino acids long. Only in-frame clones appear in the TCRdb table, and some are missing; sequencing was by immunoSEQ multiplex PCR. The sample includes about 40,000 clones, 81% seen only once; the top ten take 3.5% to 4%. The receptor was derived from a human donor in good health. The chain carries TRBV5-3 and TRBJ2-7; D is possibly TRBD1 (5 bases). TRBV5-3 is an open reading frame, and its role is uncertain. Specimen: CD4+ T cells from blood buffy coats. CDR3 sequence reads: CARSVTPGIYEQYF. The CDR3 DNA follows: TGTGCCAGAAGCGTAACCCCAGGGATCTACGAGCAGTACTTC.